The 7 T cell receptor beta chains below all came from one sample that was sequenced in a study of T cell repertoires in cytomegalovirus infection. TCRdb re-called the reads through MiXCR, storing one row per CDR3 protein. The data contain around 320,000 distinct CDR3 sequences, more than 8% of them singletons. Input material: PBMCs. Source of these receptors: a human donor in good health (CMV status not recorded). Some clones in this sample may be carry-over from other donors' samples.

This clonotype was seen at least ten times. The J gene is TRBJ2-1, the V gene TRBV4-1, with TRBD2 identical over 12 bases. The CDR3 extends over 17 amino acids. V was clipped by 4 bases and J by 4 bases; unmatched bases: 8. Germline CDR1 MGHRA, CDR2 YSYEKL. Here the CDR3 DNA reads TGCGCCAGCAGCCTGCTCATTGGGACTAGCGGGTACAATGAGCAGTTCTTC. It is translated as CASSLLIGTSGYNEQFF.

This clonotype was picked up many times. The chain carries TRBV7-2 and TRBJ2-5; no definite D call. This CDR3 is built from 12 residues. The V gene's germline CDR1 is SGHTA and CDR2 FQGNSA. Trimming took 1 base from V and 5 from J, leaving 5 bases between them. CDR3 region: CASSLEVETQYF. Written as DNA, the CDR3 is TGTGCCAGCAGCTTAGAAGTGGAGACCCAGTACTTC.

The gene calls are TRBV19 and TRBJ2-1; no clear D. The CDR3 extends over 14 amino acids. In germline, CDR1 is LNHDA, CDR2 SQIVND (reference sequence). V dropped 1 base and J dropped 5 bases, with 9 bases sitting between them. The CDR3 region is CASSIGPANNEQFF. CDR3 DNA sequence: TGTGCCAGTAGTATAGGGCCGGCCAACAATGAGCAGTTCTTC.

This clonotype was observed a handful of times. This sequence joins TRBV6-6 and TRBJ2-7; perhaps TRBD1 as D (6 bases). Germline-derived CDR1 and CDR2 are MNHNY and SVGAGI (reference sequence). This CDR3 is built from 18 residues. V was shortened by 6 bases and J by 1 base, with 25 bases between the two germline ends. The CDR3 region is CASSHLPVHRDISYEQYF. The CDR3 DNA is TGTGCCAGCAGCCACCTTCCCGTGCACCGGGACATTTCCTACGAGCAGTACTTC.

This clonotype appeared once. Since a much larger clone is just one base distant, this may be a read error. The chain employs TRBV7-2 and TRBJ2-7; the D gene could be TRBD1 or TRBD2 (5 bases each). Per the germline V gene, CDR1 is SGHTA and CDR2 is FQGNSA. CDR3 length equals 15 residues. V lost 1 base to trimming and J lost 1 base, with 11 bases between them. CDR3 protein: CASSLGGALSYEQYF. In nucleotides, the CDR3 is TGTGCCAGCAGCTTAGGAGGGGCCCTTTCCTACGAGCAGTACTTC.

V is TRBV6-5 and J is TRBJ1-5, with D possibly being TRBD1 (6 bases). The CDR3 extends over 19 amino acids. The germline gives CDR1 MNHEY, CDR2 SVGAGI. V was cut by 2 bases and J by 0 bases, with 20 bases left in between. The CDR3 nucleotides are TGTGCCAGCAGTTACCCCGGACCTACAAGGGGGGATAGCAATCAGCCCCAGCATTTT. As protein: CASSYPGPTRGDSNQPQHF.

The chain carries TRBV4-3 and TRBJ1-6; D remains ambiguous. This CDR3 region has 13 residues. V was clipped by 0 bases and J by 9 bases, with 6 bases between them. Germline V gene sequence: CDR1 LGHNA, CDR2 YSLEER. The CDR3 DNA sequence: TGCGCCAGCAGCCAAGAAAGGGTTTCACCCCTCCACTTT. Amino acids: CASSQERVSPLHF.